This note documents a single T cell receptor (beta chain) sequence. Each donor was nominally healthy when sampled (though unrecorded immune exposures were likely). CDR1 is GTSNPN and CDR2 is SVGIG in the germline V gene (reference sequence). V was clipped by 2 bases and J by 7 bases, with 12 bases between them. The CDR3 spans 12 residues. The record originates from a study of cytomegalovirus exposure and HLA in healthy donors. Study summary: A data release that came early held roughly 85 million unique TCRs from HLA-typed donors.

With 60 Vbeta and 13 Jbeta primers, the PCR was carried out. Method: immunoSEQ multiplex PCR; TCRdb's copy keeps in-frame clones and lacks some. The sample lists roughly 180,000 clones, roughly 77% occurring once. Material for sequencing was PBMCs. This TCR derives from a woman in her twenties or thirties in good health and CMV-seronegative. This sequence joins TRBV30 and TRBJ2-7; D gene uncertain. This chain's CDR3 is CAWSPKLSEQYF. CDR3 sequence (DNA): TGTGCCTGGAGTCCCAAATTGAGTGAGCAGTACTTC.